This T cell receptor beta chain came from a study of blood T cell repertoires in COVID-19 (dated by TCRdb to the early 2020s). Regarding the study in general: The collaborator samples originated in the United States, Italy and Spain and spanned the acute and convalescent phases of COVID-19. Samples were obtained from the ongoing ImmuneRACE study (first 160 participants) and from 1,254 subjects provided by 6 global collaborators. Where HLA class I and class II types were available, the types were taken from metadata supplied by the sample provider, not from assay-based typing. The repertoires were released in a freely available public database meant as a resource for research on the immune response to SARS-CoV-2. The dataset comprised deeply sampled blood TCRbeta repertoires from subjects exposed to, actively infected with, or recovered from COVID-19. The sample metadata nearly always contained a de-identified subject ID, COVID-19 status, age in years and sex. The material from the prospective study consisted of cDNA or gDNA derived from T cells, B-cell-depleted T cells, or PBMCs.

This clone was observed a single time. What antigen it recognizes has not been identified. No base-level quality is on record; no much larger clone is a single base apart. The CDR1 and CDR2 encoded by the germline V gene are SGHTA and FQGNSA. The CDR3 runs 11 amino acids, cysteine and phenylalanine included. Only CDR3 DNA remains: 33 bases, in frame from the first base. Clipping removes 6 bases from V and 13 bases from J, with 3 as the unmatched junction base count. The immunoSEQ Assay, a bias-controlled multiplex PCR, was used to amplify TCRbeta CDR3 regions from genomic DNA. The authors processed their data as follows. The number of nucleated cells in each sample was estimated from the amplification of reference gene primers within the assay. To quantify the absolute abundance of each unique TCRbeta CDR3 rearrangement, sequence reads were collapsed and filtered. Productive Simpson clonality was computed per sample as the square root of Simpson's diversity index over productive rearrangements. TCRdb limited this immuneACCESS table to in-frame rearrangements with V and J called. A share of clones is missing; checked studies link under half to unresolved V genes, and the rest is unexplained. V and J calls and clone size are given by that table; D and trimming were obtained from the DNA. Counted in this sample were 310,000 or so clones; around 91% of them appeared once. In total, the top ten clones hold 9.5% of the sample.

Enrolling through a virtual design, the prospective study's participants ranged in age from roughly 18 to 89 years and lived across 20 to 25 United States geographic areas. In the prospective study, cohorts were assigned on the basis of participant-reported clinical history obtained from a screening survey and a study questionnaire. Recovered participants in ImmuneRACE Cohort 3 were defined as having two consecutive negative NP/OP PCR tests, clearance from a healthcare professional, or resolution of symptoms. Mobile phlebotomists in the prospective study collected whole blood, serum and a nasopharyngeal or oropharyngeal swab from every participant. Participants in the prospective study had the option to provide additional blood draws and questionnaires over an approximately 2-month period. Blood samples from the prospective study were shipped frozen or at room temperature prior to DNA extraction.

General conclusions and limits of the study: How much clinical and demographic metadata was included differed by source and by participant, and the metadata was provided uncurated.

The sequence joins TRBV7-2 to TRBJ1-6, with 7 junctional bases fitting TRBD1. Sequencing was performed on PBMCs or T cells enriched from blood (not recorded which). The sequence came from a woman aged 40 to 50 who had recovered from COVID-19. The nucleotide sequence is TGTGCCAGCAGGACAGGGTACCCCCTCCACTTT. Its translation is CASRTGYPLHF.